This T cell receptor (beta chain) was recovered during a study of cytomegalovirus exposure and HLA in healthy donors. General study results and limits: CMV serostatus was the only recorded immune exposure for donors.

As for this clone: Its antigen is unknown.

The PCR employed 60 Vbeta primers together with 13 Jbeta primers. Sequencing was performed with immunoSEQ multiplex PCR; in TCRdb, only in-frame clones are kept and a portion is missing. The data contain about 130,000 clones, 60% to 80% of them singletons. V lost 1 base and J lost 7; bases outside the gene matches: 15. The CDR3 length is 18 residues. Per the germline V gene, CDR1 is MGHRA and CDR2 is YSYEKL. V is TRBV4-1 and J is TRBJ2-7; 11 nucleotides align to TRBD2. The sequenced material came from PBMCs. This TCR derives from a woman aged 60-75 years in good health and CMV-seronegative. The CDR3 spells CASSQAVPASGRRGEQYF. CDR3 DNA: TGCGCCAGCAGCCAAGCCGTCCCGGCTAGCGGGAGGAGGGGGGAGCAGTACTTC.